The sequence of this TCR beta chain was determined in a study of shared clonotypes between healthy human individuals. Worth noting for this clone: Its matching antigen is unknown.

Data came from immunoSEQ multiplex PCR; TCRdb stores just in-frame clones and leaves some out. Of more than 900,000 clones listed, about 80% are singletons. Findings and caveats of the study: Of the naive CD4 clonotypes, roughly 5% were shared across several donors. Among non-shared clonotypes, generation probabilities were lower than among those shared by all four donors. Represented diversity (both genetic and exposure-history) was limited by the small number of donors.

This CDR3 is built from 13 residues. The V gene lost 5 bases and the J gene lost 0 bases, with 4 bases spanning the gap. Germline loops: CDR1 SGHTA, CDR2 FQGNSA. From CD4+ cells came CD45RA+ naive and CD45RA-negative memory subsets. The source material was memory CD4+ T cells from PBMCs. Subset: CD45RA-negative fraction. The clonotype was recovered from a man between 18 and 35 years old in good health. Some clones in this sample may be carry-over from other donors' samples. This rearrangement joins TRBV7-2 to TRBJ2-2; D remains unclear. The CDR3 loop reads CASSQTNTGELFF. The CDR3 region has the DNA TGTGCCAGCAGCCAGACGAACACCGGGGAGCTGTTTTTT.